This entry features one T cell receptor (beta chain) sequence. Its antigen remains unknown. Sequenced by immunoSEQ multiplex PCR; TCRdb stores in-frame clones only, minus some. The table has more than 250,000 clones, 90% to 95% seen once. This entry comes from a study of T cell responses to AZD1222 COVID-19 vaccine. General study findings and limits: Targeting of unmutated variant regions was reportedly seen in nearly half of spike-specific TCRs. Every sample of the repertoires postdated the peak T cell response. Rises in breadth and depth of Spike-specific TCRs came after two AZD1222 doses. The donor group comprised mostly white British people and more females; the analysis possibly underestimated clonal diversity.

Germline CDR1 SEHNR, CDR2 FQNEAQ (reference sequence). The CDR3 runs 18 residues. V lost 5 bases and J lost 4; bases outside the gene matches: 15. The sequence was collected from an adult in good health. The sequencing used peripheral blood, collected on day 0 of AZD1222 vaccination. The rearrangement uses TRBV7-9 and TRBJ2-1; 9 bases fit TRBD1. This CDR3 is CASSPRTGAPEEYNEQFF. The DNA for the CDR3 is TGTGCCAGCAGCCCCAGGACAGGGGCCCCCGAAGAGTACAATGAGCAGTTCTTC.